These T cell receptor beta chains were read from a single sample in a study of blood T cell repertoires in COVID-19. Some clones are missing from TCRdb's copy, which holds only in-frame ones; the method was immunoSEQ multiplex PCR. The sample gives 200,000 or so clones, roughly four fifths of which show up once; approximately 6.9% is in the top ten. Sequenced sample: peripheral blood. All receptors come from a human donor with acute or convalescent COVID-19. The donor label of this sample is uncertain. CDR3s include the opening cysteine and the closing phenylalanine or tryptophan. Fields, in order: CDR3 protein, CDR3 DNA, D gene, J gene, clone size, V gene. D genes are given only for firm matches. Clone size is shown for a subset of rows, as once, few, many or a class of expanded clone.

CASSLAGPSTDTQYF TGTGCCAGCAGCTTAGCGGGGCCCAGCACAGATACGCAGTATTTT - TRBJ2-3 - TRBV7-9
CASSLGTEDQPQHF TGCGCCAGCAGCTTGGGGACAGAAGATCAGCCCCAGCATTTT - TRBJ1-5 - TRBV5-1
CASSLAGGWTDTQYF TGCGCCAGCAGTCTAGCGGGAGGGTGGACAGATACGCAGTATTTT TRBD2 TRBJ2-3 - TRBV5-1
CASRRGRISTEAFF TGTGCCAGTAGAAGAGGGAGGATTAGCACTGAAGCTTTCTTT - TRBJ1-1 - TRBV19
CASSLHYNEQFF TGTGCCAGCAGTTTACACTACAATGAGCAGTTCTTC - TRBJ2-1 - TRBV12-3/TRBV12-4
CASSSGTSGIWSSDEQFF TGTGCCAGCAGCTCCGGGACTAGCGGCATTTGGTCCTCGGATGAGCAGTTCTTC TRBD2 TRBJ2-1 - TRBV5-4
CASSYGTGTGEETQYF TGTGCCAGCAGTTACGGAACCGGGACAGGGGAAGAGACCCAGTACTTC TRBD1 TRBJ2-5 - TRBV6-5
CASSFSRNTEAFF TGTGCCAGCAGCTTCAGTCGGAACACTGAAGCTTTCTTT - TRBJ1-1 - TRBV9
CASAGQGAYTEAFF TGTGCCAGTGCGGGGCAGGGAGCTTACACTGAAGCTTTCTTT - TRBJ1-1 - TRBV19
CASSYIDRGGQPQHF TGTGCCAGCAGTTACATCGACAGGGGCGGTCAGCCCCAGCATTTT TRBD1 TRBJ1-5 - TRBV6-5
CASTHGGSYNEQFF TGTGCCAGCACCCATGGAGGGTCCTACAATGAGCAGTTCTTC - TRBJ2-1 - TRBV6-5
CASSYSGGGRAFF TGTGCCAGCAGTTACTCCGGGGGAGGGAGAGCTTTCTTT - TRBJ1-1 - TRBV6-5
CASRQSGNTIYF TGTGCCAGTAGACAGTCAGGAAACACCATATATTTT - TRBJ1-3 once TRBV2
CASSLLTGTGNTEAFF TGTGCCAGCAGTTTATTGACCGGGACAGGTAACACTGAAGCTTTCTTT TRBD1 TRBJ1-1 - TRBV28
CASSPSGGRINEQYF TGTGCCAGCAGCCCGTCTGGCGGGAGAATCAACGAGCAGTACTTC TRBD2 TRBJ2-7 - TRBV7-2
CASSGGAPF TGCGCCAGCAGCGGCGGGGCTCCATTC - TRBJ1-2 - TRBV5-1
CATKQGSGEKLFF TGTGCCACCAAACAGGGTTCGGGGGAAAAACTGTTTTTT - TRBJ1-4 once TRBV10-3
CASNTDRGRRTEAFF TGTGCCAGCAATACTGACAGGGGGCGAAGGACTGAAGCTTTCTTT TRBD1 TRBJ1-1 - TRBV27
CASSSSGGSYEQYF TGTGCCAGCAGCTCGTCAGGGGGCTCCTACGAGCAGTACTTC TRBD1 TRBJ2-7 - TRBV7-9
CASSPPTSGIEAQYF TGTGCCAGTAGTCCCCCGACTAGCGGGATCGAGGCCCAGTACTTC TRBD2 TRBJ2-5 - TRBV19
CASSSGVGFNTGELFF TGTGCCAGCAGTTCCGGGGTGGGTTTCAACACCGGGGAGCTGTTTTTT - TRBJ2-2 - TRBV6-5
CASSPGTGSLALHF TGTGCCAGCAGCCCCGGGACAGGGTCTTTGGCCCTCCACTTT TRBD1 TRBJ1-6 - TRBV6-5
CASSLGDRGQTDTQYF TGCGCCAGCAGCTTGGGCGACAGGGGGCAAACAGATACGCAGTATTTT TRBD1 TRBJ2-3 - TRBV5-1
CASSVAGGNYGYTF TGTGCCAGCAGCGTAGCAGGGGGCAACTATGGCTACACCTTC TRBD1 TRBJ1-2 - TRBV9
CATSDYRGGYTF TGTGCCACCAGTGATTATAGGGGAGGCTACACCTTC - TRBJ1-2 - TRBV24-1